The next 10 T cell receptor beta chains were all read from a single sample in a study of blood T cell repertoires in COVID-19 (TCRdb year 2020). Libraries were constructed by the immunoSEQ multiplex PCR assay. The clones in this table, taken by TCRdb from immuneACCESS, are in-frame only. Not every clone is retained; where verified, under half of the shortfall comes from an unresolved V gene, and the cause of the rest is unknown. The sample data list hundreds of thousands of clones, and about 90% of these were observed just once. Clones ranked in the top ten supply 2.2% of the sample. The material sequenced was peripheral blood. The receptors stem from a woman between 45 and 65 years old with acute or convalescent COVID-19.

The chain combines TRBV12-3 or TRBV12-4 with TRBJ1-6; D remains unclear. This CDR3 has 12 residues. Trimming stripped 1 base from V and 10 bases from J, with 5 bases between. CDR3 DNA: TGTGCCAGCAGTTTAGAATCATCACCCCTCCACTTT. Translated: CASSLESSPLHF.

The chain couples TRBV30 to TRBJ1-1, with D perhaps matching TRBD1 (5 bases). Germline assignment: CDR1 GTSNPN and CDR2 SVGIG (reference sequence). The V and J ends lost 4 bases and 5 bases respectively, with 14 bases between them. The CDR3 is 13 residues long. For the CDR3, the DNA is TGTGCCTGGACCCCGGGGGGGTGGACTGAAGCTTTCTTT. This sequence encodes CAWTPGGWTEAFF.

The rearrangement joins TRBV18 to TRBJ1-4, with 7 bases lining up with TRBD1. J was trimmed by 8 bases and V by 4 bases; bases with no gene match: 7. The CDR3 covers 14 residues. CDR1 and CDR2 (germline): KGHSH, LQKENI. The chain's CDR3 is CASSQQTGREKLFF. The CDR3 DNA follows: TGTGCCAGCTCACAACAGACAGGGAGAGAAAAACTGTTTTTT.

The chain is built from TRBV14 and TRBJ2-7; 12 bases align to TRBD1. The CDR3 has 16 residues. Trimming cost V 4 bases and J 10 bases; bases outside gene matches: 14. Germline V CDR1 and CDR2: SGHDN, FVKESK. DNA for the CDR3: TGTGCCAGCAGCCTAAATTCGGGGACAGGGGGCGTCGGACAGTACTTC. As protein: CASSLNSGTGGVGQYF.

The chain carries TRBV30 and TRBJ2-2, with a tentative D call TRBD1 (6 bases). The germline gives CDR1 GTSNPN, CDR2 SVGIG (reference sequence). There are 14 residues in the CDR3. V lost 3 bases to trimming and J lost 6 bases, with 14 bases between them. CDR3 region: CAWSPGAGAGELFF. CDR3 nucleotides: TGTGCCTGGAGCCCGGGTGCAGGGGCCGGGGAGCTGTTTTTT.

This clone was counted a few times. The chain joins TRBV5-6 to TRBJ1-5; TRBD1 matches 7 bases. Germline CDR1 and CDR2: SGHDT and YYEEEE. The junction had 8 bases not matched to a gene; V was cut back by 2 bases and J by 9 bases. The CDR3 consists of 14 residues. The CDR3: CASSFAATGTPQHF. The CDR3 DNA follows: TGTGCCAGCAGCTTTGCGGCGACAGGGACGCCCCAGCATTTT.

The chain joins TRBV7-6 to TRBJ1-2, with D perhaps TRBD1 (6 bases). CDR3 size: 16 residues. V gave up 5 bases and J gave up 8 bases, with 24 bases separating them. In germline, CDR1 is SGHVS, CDR2 FNYEAQ. CDR3 sequence (DNA): TGTGCCAGCAGCCTCAACGCATACGTGGACAGCGGAGGCTACACCTTC. Its translation: CASSLNAYVDSGGYTF.

The CDR3: CATSGGDLGNQPQHF. The CDR3 DNA is TGTGCCACCAGTGGGGGGGATTTGGGCAATCAGCCCCAGCATTTT. The V and J genes are TRBV24-1 and TRBJ1-5, with D possibly being TRBD1 (5 bases). Trimming cost V 5 bases and J 2 bases, with 12 bases left between them. Germline CDR1 and CDR2: KGHDR and SFDVKD. This CDR3 is 15 amino acids long.

The V and J genes are TRBV12-3 or TRBV12-4 and TRBJ1-6, with D unclear. V was trimmed by 5 bases and J by 5 bases, leaving 7 bases between them. CDR3 length: 13 amino acids. CDR3 bases: TGTGCCAGCAGTCGGGAGAATAATTCACCCCTCCACTTT. This codes for CASSRENNSPLHF.

This chain links TRBV5-1 with TRBJ2-2; 7 bases are a match to TRBD2. Germline CDR1 is SGHRS and CDR2 is YFSETQ. The CDR3 totals 15 residues. Trimming took 3 bases from V and 6 from J; bases not matched to a gene: 8. The CDR3 bases are TGCGCCAGCAGCTCCCTCCTGACTAGCTCCGGGGAGCTGTTTTTT. This encodes CASSSLLTSSGELFF.